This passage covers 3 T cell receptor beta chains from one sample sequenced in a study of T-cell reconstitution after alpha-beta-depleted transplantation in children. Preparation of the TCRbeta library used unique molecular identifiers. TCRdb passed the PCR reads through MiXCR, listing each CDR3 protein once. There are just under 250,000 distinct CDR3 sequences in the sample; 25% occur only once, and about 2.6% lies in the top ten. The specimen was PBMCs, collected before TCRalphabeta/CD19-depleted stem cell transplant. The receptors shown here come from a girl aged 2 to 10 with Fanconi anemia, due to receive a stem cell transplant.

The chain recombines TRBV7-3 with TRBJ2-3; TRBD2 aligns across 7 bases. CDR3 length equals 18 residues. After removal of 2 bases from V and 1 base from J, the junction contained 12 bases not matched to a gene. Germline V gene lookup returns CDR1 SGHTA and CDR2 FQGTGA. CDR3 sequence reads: CASSLLGRAGPRTDTQYF. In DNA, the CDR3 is TGTGCCAGCAGCTTATTGGGGAGAGCGGGGCCTCGCACAGATACGCAGTATTTT.

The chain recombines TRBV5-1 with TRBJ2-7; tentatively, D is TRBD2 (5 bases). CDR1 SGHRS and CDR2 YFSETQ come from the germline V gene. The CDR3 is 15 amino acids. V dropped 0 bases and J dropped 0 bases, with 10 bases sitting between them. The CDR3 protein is CASSLGTGNSYEQYF. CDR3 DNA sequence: TGCGCCAGCAGCTTGGGTACGGGAAACTCCTACGAGCAGTACTTC.

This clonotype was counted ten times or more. CDR3 nucleotides: TGCAGCGTAACACTAACCGGGACGGACAATGAGCAGTTCTTC. Amino acids: CSVTLTGTDNEQFF. The rearrangement uses TRBV29-1 and TRBJ2-1; either TRBD1 or TRBD2 may supply D (5 bases each). This CDR3 contains 14 residues. Trimming left V 6 bases short and J 5 bases short, with 17 bases between. Germline V gene sequence: CDR1 SQVTM, CDR2 ANQGSEA.